This is a list of T cell receptor beta chains from one sample in a study of blood T cell repertoires in COVID-19. Some clones are missing from TCRdb's copy, which holds only in-frame ones; the method was immunoSEQ multiplex PCR. The sample has about 400,000 clones, roughly 89% seen once; the top ten hold around 9.3%. Sequenced: PBMCs or T cells enriched from blood (not recorded which). The receptors here all came from a woman between 45 and 60 years old who had recovered from COVID-19. CDR3s include the opening cysteine and the closing phenylalanine or tryptophan. D genes are given only for firm matches. A clone size is listed for some rows: how often the clone was seen (once, few, many), or a class if it is expanded.

cdr3_nt cdr3_aa j_call v_call d_call clone_size
TGCAGCGCTAAGGACGGACGCTCGGAGGTGTCCGGCTACACCTTC CSAKDGRSEVSGYTF TRBJ1-2 TRBV29-1 NA NA
TGTGCCAGCAGCACCTGGACAGGGGAAGAGACCCAGTACTTC CASSTWTGEETQYF TRBJ2-5 TRBV7-2 TRBD1 NA
TGTGCCAGCAGCTCCGACAGAGGAAACACCATATATTTT CASSSDRGNTIYF TRBJ1-3 TRBV7-2 NA once
TGTGCCAGCAGCTTGGGGTCCAGGGGAGCTTTCTTT CASSLGSRGAFF TRBJ1-1 TRBV5-6 NA NA
TGTGCCAGCACGAGCAACGAGCAGTACTTC CASTSNEQYF TRBJ2-7 TRBV27 NA NA
TGTGCCAGCAGTGAAGCCAGTCCTAACTATGGCTACACCTTC CASSEASPNYGYTF TRBJ1-2 TRBV6-1 NA few
TGTGCCAGCAGGGTTGGCCGTTCCTACGAGCAGTACTTC CASRVGRSYEQYF TRBJ2-7 TRBV5-6 NA NA
TGTGCCAGCTCACCACCGGAACGGAGCTCCTACAATGAGCAGTTCTTC CASSPPERSSYNEQFF TRBJ2-1 TRBV18 NA NA
TGTGCCAGCAGTCCGCAGGGGGTGAGTTTTGGAAATGAGCAGTTCTTC CASSPQGVSFGNEQFF TRBJ2-1 TRBV6-2/TRBV6-3 TRBD1 NA
TGCGCCAGCAGAGACAGCAGCTCCTACGAGCAGTACTTC CASRDSSSYEQYF TRBJ2-7 TRBV10-2 NA NA
TGTGCCAGCAGCCAAGTCCTACTAGCGGGGGCTTCTTACGAGCAGTACTTC CASSQVLLAGASYEQYF TRBJ2-7 TRBV3-1/TRBV3-2 TRBD2 NA
TGTGCCAGCAGCTTAGAAAGGGGGGGTCAGCCCCAGCATTTT CASSLERGGQPQHF TRBJ1-5 TRBV7-2 NA NA
TGTGCCAGCAGCCGAAGGTCTAACACCAGACTCCAAGAGACCCAGTACTTC CASSRRSNTRLQETQYF TRBJ2-5 TRBV3-1/TRBV3-2 NA NA
TGTGCCAGCAGTTCCCACAGGGGGCGCGGGTCACCCCTCCACTTT CASSSHRGRGSPLHF TRBJ1-6 TRBV27 TRBD1 NA
TGTGCCAGCACCGCAGGAGGAATCTCTGGAAACACCATATATTTT CASTAGGISGNTIYF TRBJ1-3 TRBV11-1 NA NA
TGTGCCAGCAGCCGGACTAGCGGGGTGATCTCCTACGAGCAGTACTTC CASSRTSGVISYEQYF TRBJ2-7 TRBV13 TRBD2 NA
TGTGCCAGCAGACGGTCCTACGAGCAGTACTTC CASRRSYEQYF TRBJ2-7 TRBV7-2 NA NA
TGTGCCAGCAGCTTCCGGGGAGGGAATTCACCCCTCCACTTT CASSFRGGNSPLHF TRBJ1-6 TRBV7-2 NA NA
TGCGCCAGCAGCTTTGGGTTCGGTCGGGATCAGCCCCAGCATTTT CASSFGFGRDQPQHF TRBJ1-5 TRBV5-1 NA NA
TGTGCCAGCAGTGACCTGACAGGGGGAAATCAGCCCCAGCATTTT CASSDLTGGNQPQHF TRBJ1-5 TRBV6-1 TRBD1 NA
TGTGCCAGCAGCTCGTCGGGACTCCATAACTATGGCTACACCTTC CASSSSGLHNYGYTF TRBJ1-2 TRBV11-1 NA once